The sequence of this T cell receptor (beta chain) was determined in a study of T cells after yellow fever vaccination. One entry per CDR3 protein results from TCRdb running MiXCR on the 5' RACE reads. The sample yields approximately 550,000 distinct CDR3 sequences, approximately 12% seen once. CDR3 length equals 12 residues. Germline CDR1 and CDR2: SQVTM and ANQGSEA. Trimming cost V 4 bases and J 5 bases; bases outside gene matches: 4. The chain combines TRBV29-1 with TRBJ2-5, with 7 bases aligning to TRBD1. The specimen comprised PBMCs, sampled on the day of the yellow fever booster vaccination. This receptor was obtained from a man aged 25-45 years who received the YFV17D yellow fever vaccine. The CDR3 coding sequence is TGCAGCGTTGGGGGCAGGGGGGAGACCCAGTACTTC. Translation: CSVGGRGETQYF.